These 6 T cell receptor beta chains were all obtained from the same sample, sequenced in a study of blood T cell repertoires in COVID-19. Here immunoSEQ multiplex PCR was the method, and the copy in TCRdb shows in-frame clones only, minus some. The sample has some 48,000 clones, 84% seen once. Specimen: peripheral blood. All receptors derive from a man aged 45 to 65 with acute or convalescent COVID-19.

This clone appeared a single time. This sequence joins TRBV20-1 and TRBJ2-7, with D uncertain. Germline V lookup: CDR1 DFQATT, CDR2 SNEGSKA (reference sequence). V was trimmed by 3 bases and J by 0 bases, leaving 12 bases between them. The length of the CDR3 is 14 residues. The CDR3 loop is CSASGSLSSYEQYF. The CDR3 coding sequence is TGCAGTGCTAGTGGAAGCTTAAGCTCCTACGAGCAGTACTTC.

The chain employs TRBV18 and TRBJ2-3; TRBD2 agrees at 12 bases. This CDR3 has 16 residues. V lost 3 bases to trimming and J lost 5 bases; unmatched junction nucleotides: 6. Germline CDR1 is KGHSH and CDR2 is LQKENI. DNA of the CDR3: TGTGCCAGCTCACCGCCCCTAGCGGGGGGGCAAGATACGCAGTATTTT. Residues: CASSPPLAGGQDTQYF. Full variable domain (rest looked up from reference TRBV18 and TRBJ2-3): NAGVMQNPRHLVRRRGQEARLRCSPMKGHSHVYWYRQLPEEGLKFMVYLQKENIIDESGMPKERFSAEFPKEGPSILRIQQVVRGDSAAYFCASSPPLAGGQDTQYFGPGTRLTVL.

J is TRBJ2-1 and V is TRBV2; unclear D gene. From germline, CDR1 is SNHLY and CDR2 FYNNEI. The CDR3 runs to 12 residues. V dropped 4 bases and J dropped 9 bases, with 10 bases sitting between them. CDR3 sequence (DNA): TGTGCCAGCAGTGCAGCTTCGAGTGAGCAGTTCTTC. Protein sequence: CASSAASSEQFF.

The rearrangement links TRBV6-5 to TRBJ2-7; 9 bases fit TRBD2. Germline CDR1 is MNHEY and CDR2 is SVGAGI. The CDR3 has 15 residues. With 2 bases clipped from V and 7 bases from J, the junction kept 9 bases outside the gene matches. The CDR3 coding sequence is TGTGCCAGCAGTTACCGCGCGGGAGGGCCGAGAGAGCAGTACTTC. It specifies CASSYRAGGPREQYF.

In this sample, this clone turned up a few times. The chain is built from TRBV7-8 and TRBJ2-3; the match to TRBD2 covers 14 bases. CDR3 length: 17 residues. Germline values: CDR1 SGHVS, CDR2 FQNEAQ. V gave up 4 bases and J gave up 2 bases; unmatched junction bases: 5. DNA for the CDR3: TGTGCCAGCAGCTGGGGGACTAGCGGGGGATCCACAGATACGCAGTATTTT. Translated: CASSWGTSGGSTDTQYF.

The chain links TRBV19 to TRBJ1-2; weak D call: TRBD1 (5 bases). Germline CDR1 and CDR2: LNHDA and SQIVND (reference sequence). The CDR3 consists of 15 residues. V dropped 6 bases and J dropped 2 bases, with 16 bases sitting between them. CDR3 DNA: TGTGCCAGTAGCCCGGACACCAGAAAAAACTATGGCTACACCTTC. The encoded protein is CASSPDTRKNYGYTF.